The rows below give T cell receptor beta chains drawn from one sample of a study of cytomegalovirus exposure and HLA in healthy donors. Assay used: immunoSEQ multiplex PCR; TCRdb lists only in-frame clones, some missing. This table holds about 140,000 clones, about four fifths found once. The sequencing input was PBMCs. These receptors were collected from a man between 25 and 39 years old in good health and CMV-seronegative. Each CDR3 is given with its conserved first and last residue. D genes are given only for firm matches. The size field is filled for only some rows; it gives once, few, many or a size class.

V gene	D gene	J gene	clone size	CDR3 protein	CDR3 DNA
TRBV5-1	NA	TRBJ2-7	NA	CASSLGDKSYEQYF	TGCGCCAGCAGCTTGGGGGACAAGTCCTACGAGCAGTACTTC
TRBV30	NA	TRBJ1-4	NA	CAWEHRVVGEKLFF	TGTGCCTGGGAGCACAGGGTGGTCGGTGAAAAACTGTTTTTT
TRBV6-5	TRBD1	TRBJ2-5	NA	CASSYSNSGGRETQYF	TGTGCCAGCAGTTACTCGAACTCAGGGGGTAGGGAGACCCAGTACTTC
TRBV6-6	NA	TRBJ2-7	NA	CASSNTPIEEQYF	TGTGCCAGCAGTAATACCCCAATAGAGGAGCAGTACTTC
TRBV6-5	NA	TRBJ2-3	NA	CASSYTAELTDTQYF	TGTGCCAGCAGTTACACGGCGGAGCTCACAGATACGCAGTATTTT
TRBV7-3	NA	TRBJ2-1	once	CASSVQRGLNNEQFF	TGTGCCAGCAGCGTACAGCGAGGACTCAACAATGAGCAGTTCTTC
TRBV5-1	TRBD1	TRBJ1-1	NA	CASSPPRTGVTEAFF	TGCGCCAGCAGCCCTCCCCGGACAGGGGTTACTGAAGCTTTCTTT
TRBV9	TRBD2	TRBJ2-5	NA	CASSPIGLAGGETQYF	TGTGCCAGCAGCCCTATTGGACTAGCGGGAGGGGAGACCCAGTACTTC
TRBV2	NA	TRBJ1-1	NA	CASSELAGTGAFF	TGTGCCAGCAGTGAATTGGCGGGGACGGGAGCTTTCTTT
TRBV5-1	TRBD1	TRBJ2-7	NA	CASSLSGDRGVGEQYF	TGCGCCAGCAGCTTGTCCGGGGACAGGGGAGTGGGTGAGCAGTACTTC
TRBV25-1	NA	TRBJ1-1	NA	CASTQGPEAFF	TGTGCCAGCACCCAGGGCCCTGAAGCTTTCTTT
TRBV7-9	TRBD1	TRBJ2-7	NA	CASRAGTANSYEQYF	TGTGCCAGCAGGGCCGGGACAGCAAACTCCTACGAGCAGTACTTC
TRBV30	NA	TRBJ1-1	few	CAWTRGSNTEAFF	TGTGCCTGGACCAGGGGTTCGAACACTGAAGCTTTCTTT
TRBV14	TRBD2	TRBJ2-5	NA	CASSQPGLAVQETQYF	TGTGCCAGCAGCCAACCGGGACTAGCGGTCCAAGAGACCCAGTACTTC
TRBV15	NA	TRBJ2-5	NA	CATSRTWNTGKETQYF	TGTGCCACCAGCAGAACTTGGAACACAGGGAAAGAGACCCAGTACTTC
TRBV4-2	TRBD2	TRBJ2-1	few	CASSQDTGGPGNEQFF	TGTGCCAGCAGCCAAGACACGGGGGGGCCCGGCAATGAGCAGTTCTTC
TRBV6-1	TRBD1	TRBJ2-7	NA	CASSEGGTGGLYEQYF	TGTGCCAGCAGTGAAGGGGGGACAGGGGGACTTTACGAGCAGTACTTC